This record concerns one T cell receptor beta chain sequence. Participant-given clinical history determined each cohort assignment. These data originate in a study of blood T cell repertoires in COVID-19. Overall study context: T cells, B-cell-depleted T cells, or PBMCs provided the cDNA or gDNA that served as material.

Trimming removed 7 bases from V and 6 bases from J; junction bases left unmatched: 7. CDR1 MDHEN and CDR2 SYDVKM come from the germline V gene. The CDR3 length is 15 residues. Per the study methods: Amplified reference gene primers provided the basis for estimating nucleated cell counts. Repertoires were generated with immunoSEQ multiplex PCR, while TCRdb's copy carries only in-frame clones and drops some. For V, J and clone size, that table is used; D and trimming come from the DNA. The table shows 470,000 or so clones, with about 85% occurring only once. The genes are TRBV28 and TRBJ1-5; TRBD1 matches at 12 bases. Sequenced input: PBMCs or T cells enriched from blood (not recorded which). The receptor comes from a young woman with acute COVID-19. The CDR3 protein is CASKTGTGGFQPQHF. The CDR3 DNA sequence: TGTGCCAGCAAAACCGGGACAGGGGGCTTTCAGCCCCAGCATTTT.